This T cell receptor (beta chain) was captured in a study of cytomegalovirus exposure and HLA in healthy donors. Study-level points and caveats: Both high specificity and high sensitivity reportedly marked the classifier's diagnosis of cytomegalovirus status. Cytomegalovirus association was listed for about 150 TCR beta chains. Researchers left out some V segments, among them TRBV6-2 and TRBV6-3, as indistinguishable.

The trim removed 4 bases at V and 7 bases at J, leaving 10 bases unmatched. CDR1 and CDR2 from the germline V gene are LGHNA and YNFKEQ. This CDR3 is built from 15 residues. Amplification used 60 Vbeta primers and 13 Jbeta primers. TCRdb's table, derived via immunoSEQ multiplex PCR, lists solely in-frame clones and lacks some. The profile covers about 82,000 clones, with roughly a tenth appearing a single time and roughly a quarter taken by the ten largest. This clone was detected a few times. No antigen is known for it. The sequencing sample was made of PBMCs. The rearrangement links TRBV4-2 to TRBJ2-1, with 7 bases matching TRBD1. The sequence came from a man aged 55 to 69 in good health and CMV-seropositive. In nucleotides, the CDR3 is TGTGCCAGCAGCCCTGAGGCCGACAGGGCAAATGAGCAGTTCTTC. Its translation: CASSPEADRANEQFF.